These 14 T cell receptor beta chains came from one sample sequenced in a study of shared clonotypes between healthy human individuals. Here immunoSEQ multiplex PCR was the method, and the copy in TCRdb shows in-frame clones only, minus some. The repertoire holds over 2 million clones, about nine tenths seen once, with 0.3% to 0.4% in the top ten. The material sequenced was naive CD4+ T cells from PBMCs. The subset is: CD45RA+ positively selected. These receptor sequences come from a young man in good health. Some clones in this sample may be carry-over from other donors' samples.

CDR3 nucleotide sequence: TGCGCCAGCAGGGGGATACAGGGCTATGGCTACACCTTC. Translating it yields CASRGIQGYGYTF. V and J are TRBV10-2 and TRBJ1-2, with TRBD1 as a possible D gene (6 bases). The CDR3 is 13 amino acids. The V end was cut by 6 bases, the J end by 4 bases, with 12 bases between. The germline V gene has CDR1 WSHSY and CDR2 SAAADI.

The chain joins TRBV28 to TRBJ2-7; D tentatively fits TRBD1 or TRBD2 (6 bases each). Germline CDR1 and CDR2: MDHEN and SYDVKM. The CDR3 covers 18 residues. Trimming removed 7 bases from V and 7 bases from J, with 32 bases in between. CDR3 sequence reads: CASISSGARQGYTGEQYF. DNA of the CDR3: TGTGCCAGCATCTCGTCGGGGGCCCGGCAGGGGTACACGGGAGAGCAGTACTTC.

The chain combines TRBV28 with TRBJ2-7, with TRBD1 matching over 7 bases. The CDR3 has 19 residues. Germline V CDR1 and CDR2: MDHEN, SYDVKM. J gave up 3 bases and V 5 bases, and 22 bases lay outside the gene matches. DNA for the CDR3: TGTGCCAGCAGTAACACAGGGGTTGGGGGAACTCGTTTTCTCTACGAGCAGTACTTC. Translated: CASSNTGVGGTRFLYEQYF.

The rearrangement uses TRBV28 and TRBJ1-5; the D gene is possibly TRBD1 (5 bases). This CDR3 is 18 amino acids long. Germline V lookup: CDR1 MDHEN, CDR2 SYDVKM. The V and J ends lost 4 bases and 2 bases respectively, with 21 bases between them. CDR3 protein: CASSSGGTVNLGNQPQHF. In DNA form, the CDR3 reads TGTGCCAGCAGTTCGGGGGGGACGGTAAATCTAGGCAATCAGCCCCAGCATTTT.

This chain joins TRBV28 and TRBJ1-1, with 8 nucleotides matching TRBD1. The V gene end was trimmed by 3 bases and the J gene end by 6 bases; junction bases not matched to a gene: 9. CDR1 and CDR2 (germline): MDHEN, SYDVKM. This CDR3 comprises 15 residues. CDR3 nucleotide sequence: TGTGCCAGCAGTTTGGGACAGGCACGAGGGGCTGAAGCTTTCTTT. This codes for CASSLGQARGAEAFF. Full variable domain (remainder filled in from reference TRBV28 and TRBJ1-1): DVKVTQSSRYLVKRTGEKVFLECVQDMDHENMFWYRQDPGLGLRLIYFSYDVKMKEKGDIPEGYSVSREKKERFSLILESASTNQTSMYLCASSLGQARGAEAFFGQGTRLTVV.

The chain has TRBV7-2 and TRBJ2-2; the D gene is possibly TRBD2 (5 bases). V was clipped by 3 bases and J by 3 bases, with 8 bases between them. CDR1 SGHTA and CDR2 FQGNSA come from the germline V gene. The CDR3 is 14 amino acids. CDR3 loop: CASSFAEDTGELFF. CDR3 bases: TGTGCCAGCAGCTTCGCGGAGGACACCGGGGAGCTGTTTTTT.

Regarding this clone: Other DNA sequences in this specimen translate into the identical CDR3. The chain uses TRBV9 and TRBJ2-3, with 14 bases that match TRBD2. Losses at the gene ends were 3 bases for V and 5 bases for J; bases not matched to a gene: 5. The CDR3 extends over 16 amino acids. Germline-derived CDR1 and CDR2 are SGDLS and YYNGEE. CDR3 in amino acids: CASSGLAGGPGDTQYF. CDR3 bases: TGTGCCAGCAGCGGACTAGCGGGAGGGCCCGGAGATACGCAGTATTTT.

A remark on this clone: The same CDR3 can be traced to other DNA sequences in this sample. The gene calls are TRBV2 and TRBJ1-5, with 7 positions matching TRBD1. The CDR3 totals 13 residues. V shed 3 bases, J shed 6 bases, and the junction held 2 bases outside the gene matches. CDR1 and CDR2 (germline): SNHLY, FYNNEI. The CDR3 spells CASSDRGGQPQHF. The CDR3 coding sequence is TGTGCCAGCAGTGACAGGGGGGGTCAGCCCCAGCATTTT.

The rearrangement joins TRBV2 to TRBJ1-2; the match to TRBD1 covers 8 bases. In germline, CDR1 is SNHLY, CDR2 FYNNEI. The CDR3 consists of 15 residues. With 1 base clipped from V and 2 bases from J, the junction kept 3 bases outside the gene matches. The CDR3 here is CASSEDRTGNYGYTF. The CDR3 DNA is TGTGCCAGCAGTGAAGACCGGACAGGGAACTATGGCTACACCTTC. Complete variable domain (other parts from reference TRBV2 and TRBJ1-2): EPEVTQTPSHQVTQMGQEVILRCVPISNHLYFYWYRQILGQKVEFLVSFYNNEISEKSEIFDDQFSVERPDGSNFTLKIRSTKLEDSAMYFCASSEDRTGNYGYTFGSGTRLTVV.

The chain uses TRBV5-6 and TRBJ2-5, with 9 nucleotides matching TRBD1. The junction had 14 bases not matched to a gene; V was cut back by 4 bases and J by 4 bases. In germline, CDR1 is SGHDT, CDR2 YYEEEE. The length of the CDR3 is 17 residues. CDR3 protein: CASSTVRHRGRGETQYF. The DNA of the CDR3 is TGTGCCAGCAGCACCGTTCGGCACAGGGGGCGCGGAGAGACCCAGTACTTC.

This chain connects TRBV4-3 to TRBJ1-2; 8 bases line up with TRBD1. Germline V CDR1 and CDR2: LGHNA, YSLEER. The J segment lost 3 bases and the V segment lost 1 base, leaving 4 bases of the junction unmatched. This CDR3 has 15 residues. CDR3 loop: CASSQAPGGYYGYTF. The CDR3 nucleotides are TGCGCCAGCAGCCAAGCTCCAGGGGGCTACTATGGCTACACCTTC.

This clone showed up just once. The chain couples TRBV19 to TRBJ1-1; D is ambiguous. V was shortened by 4 bases and J by 3 bases, with 15 bases between the two germline ends. The germline CDR1 and CDR2 sequences are LNHDA and SQIVND (reference sequence). This CDR3 comprises 15 residues. CDR3 coding DNA: TGTGCCAGTAGTAATCCCTCGAGGTCCTACACTGAAGCTTTCTTT. This sequence encodes CASSNPSRSYTEAFF.

This chain's CDR3 is CASSVGGRASTGELFF. DNA of the CDR3: TGTGCCAGCAGCGTAGGCGGGAGGGCATCCACCGGGGAGCTGTTTTTT. The chain couples TRBV9 to TRBJ2-2, with TRBD2 matching 9 bases. The germline CDR1 and CDR2 sequences are SGDLS and YYNGEE. The CDR3 is 16 amino acids. J was trimmed by 4 bases and V by 0 bases; bases with no gene match: 4.

V and J are TRBV30 and TRBJ1-4; D is unresolved. Deletions cut 4 bases from V and 3 bases from J, with 12 bases between. Germline assignment: CDR1 GTSNPN and CDR2 SVGIG (reference sequence). The CDR3 loop spans 14 amino acids. The CDR3 bases are TGTGCCTGGAACGGGGATGGTGCTAATGAAAAACTGTTTTTT. Its protein is CAWNGDGANEKLFF.